This TCR beta chain was observed in a study of T cells in Graves' hyperthyroidism and ophthalmopathy. Points from the study as a whole: For ophthalmopathy, model prediction preceded onset by a median about 6 months.

Amplification of TCR beta CDR3 regions was performed using RNA transcripts as template. First-round RT-PCR targeting the TCR CDR3 was performed with the HTBI primer set. TCRdb fed the multiplex PCR reads into MiXCR, producing one record per CDR3 protein. The table includes some 580,000 distinct CDR3 sequences, approximately 15% detected once. This clonotype was seen repeatedly, ten times or more. Its antigen is not known. In germline, CDR1 is SGHKS, CDR2 YYEKEE (reference sequence). This CDR3 is 14 amino acids long. V dropped 4 bases and J dropped 5 bases, with 15 bases sitting between them. V and J are TRBV5-5 and TRBJ1-1; D unclear. This TCR came from a woman in her forties with Graves' ophthalmopathy. The sequenced sample was blood. CDR3: CASSLRRVETEAFF. For the CDR3, the DNA is TGTGCCAGCAGCCTAAGACGTGTCGAGACTGAAGCTTTCTTT.